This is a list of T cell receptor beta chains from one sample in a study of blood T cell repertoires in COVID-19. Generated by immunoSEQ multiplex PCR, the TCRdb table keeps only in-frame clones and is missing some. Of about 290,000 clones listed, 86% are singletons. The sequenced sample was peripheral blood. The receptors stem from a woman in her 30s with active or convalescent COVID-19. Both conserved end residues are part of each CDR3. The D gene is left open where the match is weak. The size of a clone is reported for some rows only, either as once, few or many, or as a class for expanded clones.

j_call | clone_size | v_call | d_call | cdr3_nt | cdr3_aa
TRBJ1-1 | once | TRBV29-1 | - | TGCAGCGTTTTGTCTGGGACAAATGAAGCTTTCTTT | CSVLSGTNEAFF
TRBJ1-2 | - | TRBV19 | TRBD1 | TGTGCCAGCGTGCGACAGGGGACCCTTAACTATGGCTACACCTTC | CASVRQGTLNYGYTF
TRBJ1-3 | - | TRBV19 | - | TGTGCCAGTAGCCCCAGGTGGTTGGGCGGAAACACCATATATTTT | CASSPRWLGGNTIYF
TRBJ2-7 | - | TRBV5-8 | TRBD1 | TGTGCCAGCAGCTGGGGACAGAAGAAATACGAGCAGTACTTC | CASSWGQKKYEQYF
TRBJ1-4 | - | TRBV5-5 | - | TGTGCCAGCAGCTTGGGGCAGGGATATGAAAAACTGTTTTTT | CASSLGQGYEKLFF
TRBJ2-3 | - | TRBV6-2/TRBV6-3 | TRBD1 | TGTGCCAGCAGTTTGGGGGAACCGGGACAGAGCACAGATACGCAGTATTTT | CASSLGEPGQSTDTQYF
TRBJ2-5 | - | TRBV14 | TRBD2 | TGTGCCAGCAGCCAAGCCGGGAGGGAGACCCAGTACTTC | CASSQAGRETQYF
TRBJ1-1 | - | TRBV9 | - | TGTGCCAGCAGCGTACACGGACAGACTAACACTGAAGCTTTCTTT | CASSVHGQTNTEAFF
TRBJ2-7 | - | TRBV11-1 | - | TGTGCCAGCAGCTCGCCTTTGGACACTTCCTACGAGCAGTACTTC | CASSSPLDTSYEQYF
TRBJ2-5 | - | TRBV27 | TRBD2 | TGTGCCAGCAGTCCGTGGACTAGCGGGGGGGCCGGGGCCCAGTACTTC | CASSPWTSGGAGAQYF
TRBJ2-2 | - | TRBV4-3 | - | TGCGCCAGCAGCCAAGATTACAGGTCGAACACCGGGGAGCTGTTTTTT | CASSQDYRSNTGELFF
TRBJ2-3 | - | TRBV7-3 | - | TGTGCCAGCAGCTTAGTCGGGGAAAGCACAGATACGCAGTATTTT | CASSLVGESTDTQYF
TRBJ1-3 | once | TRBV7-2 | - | TGTGCCAGCAGCTTAAGATCGGGAGCTAGTCCGACTGGAAACACCATATATTTT | CASSLRSGASPTGNTIYF
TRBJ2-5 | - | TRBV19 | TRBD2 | TGTGCCAGTAGTATAGGGCGAATTTTCGGGACTAGCGGGGGGACCCTTCAAGAGACCCAGTACTTC | CASSIGRIFGTSGGTLQETQYF
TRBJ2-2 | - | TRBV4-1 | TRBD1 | TGCGCCAGCAGCCAAGGTCCTGGACAGGGGGCCACCGGGGAGCTGTTTTTT | CASSQGPGQGATGELFF
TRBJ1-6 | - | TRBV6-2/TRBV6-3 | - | TGTGCCAGCAGTTACGGGGGACTCGTGGGGGATTCACCCCTCCACTTT | CASSYGGLVGDSPLHF
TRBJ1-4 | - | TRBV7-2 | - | TGTGCCAGCAGCGACCAAAGGACTTCCGGGGAAAAACTGTTTTTT | CASSDQRTSGEKLFF
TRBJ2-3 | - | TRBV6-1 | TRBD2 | TGTGCCAGCAGTGAGAGGACTAGCGGGGAGAGCACAGATACGCAGTATTTT | CASSERTSGESTDTQYF
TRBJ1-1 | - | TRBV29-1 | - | TGCAGCGTTGAGGCTCGGGGGACTGAAGCTTTCTTT | CSVEARGTEAFF
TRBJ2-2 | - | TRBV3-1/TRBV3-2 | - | TGTGCCAGCAGCCCTGATCGGGGGTTCGCCGGGGAGCTGTTTTTT | CASSPDRGFAGELFF
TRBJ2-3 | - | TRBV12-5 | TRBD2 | TGTGCTAGTGGTTTGGCTGGACTAGCGGGGTCGGTAGATACGCAGTATTTT | CASGLAGLAGSVDTQYF
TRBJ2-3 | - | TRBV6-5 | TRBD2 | TGTGCCGTAGGGGCTAGCGGGGGCTACACAGATACGCAGTATTTT | CAVGASGGYTDTQYF
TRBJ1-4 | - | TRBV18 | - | TGTGCCAGCTCACCTGGGGCACCTACAACTAATGAAAAACTGTTTTTT | CASSPGAPTTNEKLFF
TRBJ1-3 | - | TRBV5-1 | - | TGCGCCAGCAGCTTTTCGGCAGGAGGAAACACCATATATTTT | CASSFSAGGNTIYF
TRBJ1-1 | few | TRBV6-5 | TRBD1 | TGTGCCAGCAGTTACAGGGGGCCCCAGGCCACTGAAGCTTTCTTT | CASSYRGPQATEAFF
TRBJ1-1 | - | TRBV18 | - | TGTGCCAGCTCACCTGGACAACTGAACACTGAAGCTTTCTTT | CASSPGQLNTEAFF
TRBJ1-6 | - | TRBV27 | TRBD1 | TGTGCCAGCAGTTTAGTAGGGGGCCGACTAAATAATTCACCCCTCCACTTT | CASSLVGGRLNNSPLHF
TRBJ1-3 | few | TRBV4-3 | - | TGCGCCAGCAGCCAAGGGGCCAGGGTGACTGGAAACACCATATATTTT | CASSQGARVTGNTIYF
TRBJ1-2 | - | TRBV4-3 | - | TGCGCCAGCAGCCAAGATCTGCCGGTGGGGGCCGGCTACACCTTC | CASSQDLPVGAGYTF
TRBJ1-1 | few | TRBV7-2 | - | TGTGCCAGCAGCCCGGGACTTATCTCCACTGAAGCTTTCTTT | CASSPGLISTEAFF
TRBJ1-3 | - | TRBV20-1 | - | TGCAGTGCTAGTGTCCCAGGGGCGGACACCATATATTTT | CSASVPGADTIYF
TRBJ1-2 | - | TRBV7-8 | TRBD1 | TGTGCCAGCAGCTTAATGGCCGGGACAGGGGTTCGCTACACCTTC | CASSLMAGTGVRYTF
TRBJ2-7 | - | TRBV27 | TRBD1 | TGTGCCAGCAGTTTATCGAAAGGGTGGGGACAGGGGAACTTCTACGAGCAGTACTTC | CASSLSKGWGQGNFYEQYF
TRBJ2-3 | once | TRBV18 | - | TGTGCCAGCTCACCACCGTTGGGCGCTACAGATACGCAGTATTTT | CASSPPLGATDTQYF
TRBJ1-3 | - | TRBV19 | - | TGTGCCAGTAGTATAGCGGGTCCCAGGGCTGGAAACACCATATATTTT | CASSIAGPRAGNTIYF
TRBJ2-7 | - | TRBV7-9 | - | TGTGCCAGCAGCCTAACCCTCGAGCAGTACTTC | CASSLTLEQYF
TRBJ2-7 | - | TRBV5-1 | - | TGCGCCTCAACTACCTGGACTTGGTACGAGCAGTACTTC | CASTTWTWYEQYF
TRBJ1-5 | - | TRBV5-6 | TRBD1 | TGTGCCAGCAGCAAGACAGGGGGTGTTCAGCCCCAGCATTTT | CASSKTGGVQPQHF
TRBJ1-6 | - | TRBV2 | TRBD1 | TGTGCCAGCAGGCAGACAGGGGCGGATAATTCACCCCTCCACTTT | CASRQTGADNSPLHF
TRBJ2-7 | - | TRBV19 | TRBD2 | TGTGCCAGTATGAAAGGGCAGGGAGGGTACGAGCAGTACTTC | CASMKGQGGYEQYF
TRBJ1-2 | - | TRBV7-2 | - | TGTGCCAGCAGCGAAAACAGGGACTATGGCTACACCTTC | CASSENRDYGYTF
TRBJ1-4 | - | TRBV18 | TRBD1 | TGTGCCAGCTCGACAGGGGGCGACTATGAAAAACTGTTTTTT | CASSTGGDYEKLFF
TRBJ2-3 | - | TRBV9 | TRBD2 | TGTGCCAGCAGCGTAGTTCCGGGGGGGTTTGGTACGCAGTATTTT | CASSVVPGGFGTQYF
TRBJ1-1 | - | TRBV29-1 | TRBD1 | TGCAGCACAGGGGAAGGGAACACTGAAGCTTTCTTT | CSTGEGNTEAFF
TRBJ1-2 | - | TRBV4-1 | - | TGCGCCAGCAGCCAAGCAGGCCTTAACTATGGCTACACCTTC | CASSQAGLNYGYTF